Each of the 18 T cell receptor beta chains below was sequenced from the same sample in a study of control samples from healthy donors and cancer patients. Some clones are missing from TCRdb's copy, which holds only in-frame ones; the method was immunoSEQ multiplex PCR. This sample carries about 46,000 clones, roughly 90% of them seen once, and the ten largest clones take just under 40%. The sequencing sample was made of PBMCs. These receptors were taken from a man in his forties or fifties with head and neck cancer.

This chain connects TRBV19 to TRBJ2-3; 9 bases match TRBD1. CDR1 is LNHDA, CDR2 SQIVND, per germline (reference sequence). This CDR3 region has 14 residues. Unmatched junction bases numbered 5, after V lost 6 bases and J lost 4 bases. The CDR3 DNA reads TGTGCCAGTAGCCCTGGACAGGGGCCAGATACGCAGTATTTT. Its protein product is CASSPGQGPDTQYF.

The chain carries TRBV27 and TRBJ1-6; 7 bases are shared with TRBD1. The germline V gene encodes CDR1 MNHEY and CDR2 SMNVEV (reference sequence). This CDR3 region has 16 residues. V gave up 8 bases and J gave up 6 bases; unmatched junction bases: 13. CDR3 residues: CASGSRQGVGNSPLHF. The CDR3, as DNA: TGTGCCAGCGGGTCACGTCAGGGGGTTGGTAATTCACCCCTCCACTTT.

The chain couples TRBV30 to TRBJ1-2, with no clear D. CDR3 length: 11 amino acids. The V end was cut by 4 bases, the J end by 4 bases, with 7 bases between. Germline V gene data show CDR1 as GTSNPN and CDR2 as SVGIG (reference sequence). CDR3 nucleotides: TGTGCCTGGAATGAGGGCTATGGCTACACCTTC. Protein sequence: CAWNEGYGYTF. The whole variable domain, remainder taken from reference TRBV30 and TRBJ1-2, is SQTIHQWPATLVQPVGSPLSLECTVEGTSNPNLYWYRQAAGRGLQLLFYSVGIGQISSEVPQNLSASRPQDRQFILSSKKLLLSDSGFYLCAWNEGYGYTFGSGTRLTVV.

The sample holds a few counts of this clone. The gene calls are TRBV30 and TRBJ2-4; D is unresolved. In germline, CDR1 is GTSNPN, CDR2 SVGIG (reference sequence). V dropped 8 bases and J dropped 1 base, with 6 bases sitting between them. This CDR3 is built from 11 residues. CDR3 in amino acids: CALGAKNIQYF. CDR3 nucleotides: TGTGCCCTAGGGGCCAAAAACATTCAGTACTTC.

DNA of the CDR3: TGTGCCTTACGGGGACAGGGGGGAGGTTCACCCCTCCACTTT. Amino acids: CALRGQGGGSPLHF. The chain links TRBV28 to TRBJ1-6; 11 positions agree with TRBD1. V lost 11 bases and J lost 9; bases outside the gene matches: 9. Looked up from germline, CDR1 is MDHEN and CDR2 is SYDVKM. The CDR3 consists of 14 residues. Together with reference TRBV28 and TRBJ1-6, the CDR3 gives the full variable domain: DVKVTQSSRYLVKRTGEKVFLECVQDMDHENMFWYRQDPGLGLRLIYFSYDVKMKEKGDIPEGYSVSREKKERFSLILESASTNQTSMYLCALRGQGGGSPLHFGNGTRLTVT.

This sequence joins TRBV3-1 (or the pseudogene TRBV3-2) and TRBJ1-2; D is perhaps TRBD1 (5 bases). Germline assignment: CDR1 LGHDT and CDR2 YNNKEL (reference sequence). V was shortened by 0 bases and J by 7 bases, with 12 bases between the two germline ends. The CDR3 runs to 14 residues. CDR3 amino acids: CASSQEEGVVGYTF. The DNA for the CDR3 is TGTGCCAGCAGCCAAGAAGAAGGGGTGGTTGGCTACACCTTC.

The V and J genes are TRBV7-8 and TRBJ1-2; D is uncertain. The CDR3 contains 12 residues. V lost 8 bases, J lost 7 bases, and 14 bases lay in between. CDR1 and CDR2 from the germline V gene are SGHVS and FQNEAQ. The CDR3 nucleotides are TGTGCCAGCTCTTTCAGTGGATCTGGCTACACCTTC. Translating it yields CASSFSGSGYTF.

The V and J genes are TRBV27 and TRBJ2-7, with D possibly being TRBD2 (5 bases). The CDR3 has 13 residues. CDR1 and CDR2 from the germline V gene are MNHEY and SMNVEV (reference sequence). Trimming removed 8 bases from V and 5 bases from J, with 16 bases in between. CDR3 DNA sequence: TGTGCCAGCCGTCTGGACTCCTTGGACGAGCAGTACTTC. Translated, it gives CASRLDSLDEQYF.

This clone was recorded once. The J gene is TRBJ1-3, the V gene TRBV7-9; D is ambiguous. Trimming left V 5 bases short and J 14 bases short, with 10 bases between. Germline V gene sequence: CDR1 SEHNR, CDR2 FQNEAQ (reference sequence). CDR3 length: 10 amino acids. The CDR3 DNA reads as TGTGCCAGCAGCCTCGCGGATCTATATTTT. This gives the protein CASSLADLYF.

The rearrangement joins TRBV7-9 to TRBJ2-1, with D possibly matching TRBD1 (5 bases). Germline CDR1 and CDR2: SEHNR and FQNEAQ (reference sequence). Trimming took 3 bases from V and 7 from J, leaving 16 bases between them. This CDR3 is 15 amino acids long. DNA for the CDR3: TGTGCCAGCAGCTTTGGTTCAGGGAATAGAAATGAGCAGTTCTTC. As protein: CASSFGSGNRNEQFF.

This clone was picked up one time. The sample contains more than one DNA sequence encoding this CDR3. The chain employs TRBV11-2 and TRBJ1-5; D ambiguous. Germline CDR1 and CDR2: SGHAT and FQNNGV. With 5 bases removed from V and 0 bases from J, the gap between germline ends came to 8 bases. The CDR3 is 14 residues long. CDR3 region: CASSLDNSNQPQHF. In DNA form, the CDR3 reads TGTGCCAGCAGCCTTGATAATAGCAATCAGCCCCAGCATTTT. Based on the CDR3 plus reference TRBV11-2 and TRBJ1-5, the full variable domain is EAGVAQSPRYKIIEKRQSVAFWCNPISGHATLYWYQQILGQGPKLLIQFQNNGVVDDSQLPKDRFSAERLKGVDSTLKIQPAKLEDSAVYLCASSLDNSNQPQHFGDGTRLSIL.

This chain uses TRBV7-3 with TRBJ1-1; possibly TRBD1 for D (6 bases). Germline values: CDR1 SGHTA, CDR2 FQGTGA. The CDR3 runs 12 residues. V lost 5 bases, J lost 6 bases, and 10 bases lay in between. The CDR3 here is CASSQQGAEAFF. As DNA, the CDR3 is TGTGCCAGCAGCCAACAGGGCGCTGAAGCTTTCTTT.

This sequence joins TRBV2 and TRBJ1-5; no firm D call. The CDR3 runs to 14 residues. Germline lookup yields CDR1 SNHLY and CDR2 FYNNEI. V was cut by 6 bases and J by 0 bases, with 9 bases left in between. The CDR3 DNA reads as TGTGCCAGCAGGCCAGGTCTTAGCAATCAGCCCCAGCATTTT. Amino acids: CASRPGLSNQPQHF.

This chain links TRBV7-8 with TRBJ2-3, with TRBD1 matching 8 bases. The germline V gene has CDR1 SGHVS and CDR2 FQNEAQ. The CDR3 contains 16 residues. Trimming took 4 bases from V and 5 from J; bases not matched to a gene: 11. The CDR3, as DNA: TGTGCCAGCAGCTCCCTCCCCAGGGGGCTGGAAGATACGCAGTATTTT. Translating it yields CASSSLPRGLEDTQYF.

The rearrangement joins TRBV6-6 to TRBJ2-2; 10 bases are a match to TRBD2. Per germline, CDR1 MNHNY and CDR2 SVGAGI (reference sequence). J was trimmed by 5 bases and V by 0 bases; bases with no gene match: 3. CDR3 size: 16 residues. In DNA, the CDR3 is TGTGCCAGCAGTTACTCAGCGGGAGGGCCGACCGGGGAGCTGTTTTTT. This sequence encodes CASSYSAGGPTGELFF.

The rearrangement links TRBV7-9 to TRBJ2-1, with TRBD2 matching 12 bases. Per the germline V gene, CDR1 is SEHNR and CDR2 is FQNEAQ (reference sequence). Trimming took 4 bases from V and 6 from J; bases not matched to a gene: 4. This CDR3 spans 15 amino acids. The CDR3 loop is CASSSSGRVSNEQFF. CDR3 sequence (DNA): TGTGCCAGCAGCTCTAGCGGGAGGGTGAGCAATGAGCAGTTCTTC.

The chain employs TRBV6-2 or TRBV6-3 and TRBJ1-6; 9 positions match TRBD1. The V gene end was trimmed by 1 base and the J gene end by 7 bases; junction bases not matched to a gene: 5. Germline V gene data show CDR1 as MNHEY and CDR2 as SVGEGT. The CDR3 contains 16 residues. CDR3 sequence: CASSYWDRVENSPLHF. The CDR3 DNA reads TGTGCCAGCAGTTACTGGGACAGGGTAGAGAATTCACCCCTCCACTTT.

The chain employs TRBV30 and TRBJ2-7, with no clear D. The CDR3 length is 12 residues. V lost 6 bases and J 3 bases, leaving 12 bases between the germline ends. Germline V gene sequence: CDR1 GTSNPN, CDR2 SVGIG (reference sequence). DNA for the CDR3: TGTGCCTGCCACGTGGGTCGCTACGAGCAGTACTTC. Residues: CACHVGRYEQYF. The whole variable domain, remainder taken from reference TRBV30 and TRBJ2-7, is SQTIHQWPATLVQPVGSPLSLECTVEGTSNPNLYWYRQAAGRGLQLLFYSVGIGQISSEVPQNLSASRPQDRQFILSSKKLLLSDSGFYLCACHVGRYEQYFGPGTRLTVT.